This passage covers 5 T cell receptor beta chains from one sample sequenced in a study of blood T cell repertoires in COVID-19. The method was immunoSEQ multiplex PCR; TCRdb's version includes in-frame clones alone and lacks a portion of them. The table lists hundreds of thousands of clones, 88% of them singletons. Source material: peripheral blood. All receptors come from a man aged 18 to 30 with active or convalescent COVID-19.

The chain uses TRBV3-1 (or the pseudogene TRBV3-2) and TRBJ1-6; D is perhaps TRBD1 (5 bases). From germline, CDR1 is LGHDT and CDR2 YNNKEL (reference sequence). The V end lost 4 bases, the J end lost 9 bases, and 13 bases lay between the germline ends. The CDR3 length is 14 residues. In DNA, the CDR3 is TGTGCCAGCAGCCCCCAGCGGGGGGTTTCACCCCTCCACTTT. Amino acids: CASSPQRGVSPLHF.

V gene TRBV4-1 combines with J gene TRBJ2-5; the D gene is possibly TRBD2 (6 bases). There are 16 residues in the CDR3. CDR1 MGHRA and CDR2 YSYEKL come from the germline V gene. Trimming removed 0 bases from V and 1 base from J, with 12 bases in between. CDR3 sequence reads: CASSQDWRGAQETQYF. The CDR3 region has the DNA TGCGCCAGCAGCCAAGACTGGCGGGGAGCCCAAGAGACCCAGTACTTC.

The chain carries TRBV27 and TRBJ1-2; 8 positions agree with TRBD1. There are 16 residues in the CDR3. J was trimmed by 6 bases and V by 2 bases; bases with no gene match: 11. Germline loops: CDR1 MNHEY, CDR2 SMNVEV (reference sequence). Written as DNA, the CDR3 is TGTGCCAGCAGTTTACACGCAGGGGGCGTAAAGAATGGCTACACCTTC. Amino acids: CASSLHAGGVKNGYTF.

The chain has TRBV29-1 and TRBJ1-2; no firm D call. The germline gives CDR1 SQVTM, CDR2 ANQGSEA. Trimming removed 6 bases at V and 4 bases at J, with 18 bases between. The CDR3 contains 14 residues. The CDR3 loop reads CSVASGGQRYGYTF. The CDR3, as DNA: TGCAGCGTCGCCTCGGGAGGGCAACGCTATGGCTACACCTTC.

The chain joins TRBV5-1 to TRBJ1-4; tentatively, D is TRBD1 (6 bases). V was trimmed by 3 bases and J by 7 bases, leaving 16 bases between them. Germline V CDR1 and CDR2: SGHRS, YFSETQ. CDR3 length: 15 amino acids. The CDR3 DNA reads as TGCGCCAGCAGCTCGTGGACAGCCGGAACTGAAAAACTGTTTTTT. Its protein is CASSSWTAGTEKLFF.